Described below is a single T cell receptor beta chain sequence and its context. This entry is derived from a study of blood T cell repertoires in COVID-19. Overall study context: The United States, Italy and Spain provided the acute and convalescent COVID-19 samples.

CDR1 is PRHDT, CDR2 FYEKMQ, per germline (reference sequence). Germline trimming cut 5 bases from V and 2 bases from J; bases unmatched to any gene: 3. This CDR3 contains 14 residues. Only in-frame clones appear in the TCRdb table, and some are missing; sequencing was by immunoSEQ multiplex PCR. The table shows about 110,000 clones, with 70% to 90% occurring only once. The receptor was isolated from a man aged 40-49 years with acute or convalescent COVID-19. The sequencing sample was made of peripheral blood. The rearrangement joins TRBV13 to TRBJ1-3, with 7 bases lining up with TRBD1. CDR3: CASSRDRAGNTIYF. For the CDR3, the DNA is TGTGCCAGCAGCCGAGACAGGGCTGGAAACACCATATATTTT.